The rows below give T cell receptor beta chains drawn from one sample of a study of early stage breast cancer tumors. Method: immunoSEQ multiplex PCR; TCRdb's copy keeps in-frame clones and lacks some. This sample has 5,500 or so clones, with just over 70% found just once. The sequenced sample was breast tumor tissue. These receptors were collected from a person in their sixties with breast cancer. CDR3s include the opening cysteine and the closing phenylalanine or tryptophan. D genes are given only for firm matches. Expanded clones get a size class; other rows say once, few or many, or leave the size out.

>TRBD2|NA|TRBJ2-1|TRBV5-6
TGTGCCAGCAGCTTGGGCGGGGGGGCCTACAGTGAGCAGTTCTTC
CASSLGGGAYSEQFF
>TRBD1|few|TRBJ1-2|TRBV6-6
TGTGCCAGCAGATACTCGACAGGGGACTATGGCTACACCTTC
CASRYSTGDYGYTF
>NA|NA|TRBJ2-7|TRBV6-5
TGTGCCAGCAGTGGGACATCCTCCTACGAGCAGTACTTC
CASSGTSSYEQYF
>NA|NA|TRBJ1-1|TRBV5-4
TGTGCCAGCAGCTTGGACCGTGACACTGAAGCTTTCTTT
CASSLDRDTEAFF
>NA|NA|TRBJ1-6|TRBV7-9
TGTGCCAGCAGCCCATACAGGCGCTCCTATAATTCACCCCTCCACTTT
CASSPYRRSYNSPLHF
>NA|NA|TRBJ2-4|TRBV9
TGTGCCAGCAGCGTAGGACCGGCGAACATTCAGTACTTC
CASSVGPANIQYF
>NA|NA|TRBJ1-1|TRBV6-1
TGTGCCACAGGGGTCCCGGGGAGGAACACTGAAGCTTTCTTT
CATGVPGRNTEAFF
>NA|large|TRBJ2-7|TRBV19
TGTGCCAGTAGTACCAGATCGGGAATGGAACAGTACTTC
CASSTRSGMEQYF
>TRBD2|NA|TRBJ2-3|TRBV5-1
TGCGCCAGCAGCCCTCTGGGGCGGGGGGGCTATAGCACAGATACGCAGTATTTT
CASSPLGRGGYSTDTQYF
>NA|NA|TRBJ1-1|TRBV30
TGTGCCTGGAATTCGGGCCAGCCGGGGACTGAAGCTTTCTTT
CAWNSGQPGTEAFF
>NA|NA|TRBJ1-6|TRBV7-2
TGTGCCAGCAGCTTATTAAGGCCAGGGGAATGGAATTCACCCCTCCACTTT
CASSLLRPGEWNSPLHF
>TRBD1|NA|TRBJ1-4|TRBV28
TGTGCCAGCAGAGACTTAGGGACAGGGGGTGAAAAACTGTTTTTT
CASRDLGTGGEKLFF
>NA|NA|TRBJ2-7|TRBV28
TGTGCCAGCAGCCCCATTACGGATGGGGGGTCCTACGAGCAGTACTTC
CASSPITDGGSYEQYF
>TRBD1|NA|TRBJ1-5|TRBV6-5
TGTGCCATCGGGACAGGTGATAGCAATCAGCCCCAGCATTTT
CAIGTGDSNQPQHF
>TRBD1|few|TRBJ2-3|TRBV18
TGTGCCAGCTCACCAAACAGGGGAGACGCAGATACGCAGTATTTT
CASSPNRGDADTQYF
>NA|NA|TRBJ2-7|TRBV7-2
TGTGCCAGCAGTCCGGGACGTGGCTTCCGTGGGTACTTC
CASSPGRGFRGYF
>NA|NA|TRBJ1-5|TRBV28
TGTGCCAGCAGTTCCCGGAGGGGTTCTGAGCAGCCCCAGCATTTT
CASSSRRGSEQPQHF
>NA|NA|TRBJ1-1|TRBV5-4
TGTGCCAGCAGAGTGGACGGTATGAACACTGAAGCTTTCTTT
CASRVDGMNTEAFF
>NA|NA|TRBJ1-1|TRBV19
TGTGCCAGCCACACCAAAACCGAGATGAACACTGAAGCTTTCTTT
CASHTKTEMNTEAFF